This T cell receptor beta chain was sequenced during a study of neurological immune-mediated disorders. A single record per CDR3 protein comes from TCRdb applying MiXCR to the 5' RACE reads. The data contain tens of thousands of distinct CDR3 sequences, 4.5% of them singletons. J was trimmed by 2 bases and V by 3 bases; bases with no gene match: 11. Germline-derived CDR1 and CDR2 are SEHNR and FQNEAQ (reference sequence). This CDR3 has 17 residues. This clonotype showed up just a few times. The antigen is unknown. The study's findings and limits: Multiple sclerosis, the disease with the least TCR clonal expansion, fell below healthy controls, whereas HTLV-1-associated myelopathy showed the most. The absence of shared CDR3 amino acid sequences among expanded clones across subjects suggests private repertoires in all groups. A possible signature appeared as one related-CDR3 cluster, in which phylogenetic grouping placed the repertoires of 18 of 34 multiple sclerosis patients.

The TCR was taken from a man under 40 with multiple sclerosis. Sequencing used PBMCs. The gene calls are TRBV7-9 and TRBJ2-3; 7 bases are a match to TRBD1. The CDR3 sequence is CASSFTSGTVFTDTQYF. CDR3 DNA: TGTGCCAGCAGCTTCACATCCGGGACAGTCTTCACAGATACGCAGTATTTT. The full variable domain, in which reference TRBV7-9 and TRBJ2-3 provide the parts outside the CDR3, is DTGVSQNPRHKITKRGQNVTFRCDPISEHNRLYWYRQTLGQGPEFLTYFQNEAQLEKSRLLSDRFSAERPKGSFSTLEIQRTEQGDSAMYLCASSFTSGTVFTDTQYFGPGTRLTVL.